Reported below is one T cell receptor (beta chain). Germline CDR1 MDHEN, CDR2 SYDVKM. Trimming shortened V by 6 bases and J by 2 bases, and 14 bases separated the two germline ends. This CDR3 has 14 amino acids. This entry comes from a study of technical replicates of blood from several donors. Generated by immunoSEQ multiplex PCR, the TCRdb table keeps only in-frame clones and is missing some. The sample carries around 92,000 clones, approximately 95% recorded once. This receptor was taken from a human donor in good health. The chain joins TRBV28 to TRBJ2-7, with D hard to call. Sequencing was done on a sample of T cells isolated from PBMCs. The CDR3 is CASSPPSGPYEQYF. Written as DNA, the CDR3 is TGTGCCAGCAGCCCCCCTTCAGGCCCCTACGAGCAGTACTTC.